The 20 T cell receptor beta chains below all came from one sample that was sequenced in a study of shared clonotypes between healthy human individuals. Using immunoSEQ multiplex PCR, the repertoire was profiled, and TCRdb retains in-frame clones only, with some absent. The table shows under 600,000 clones, with 95% to 98% occurring only once. Only CD45RO-negative cells positively selected for CCR7 counted as naive CD8 cells, so terminally differentiated effector memory CD45RA+ cells were excluded. Sequencing was done on a sample of naive CD8+ T cells sorted from blood. Receptor source: a man aged 30 to 39 in good health.

CDR3 sequence (DNA): TGTGCCATCAGTGAGACGACAGGGTGGAACTATGGCTACACCTTC. It encodes CAISETTGWNYGYTF. The chain combines TRBV10-3 with TRBJ1-2; 7 bases align to TRBD1. Germline V CDR1 and CDR2: ENHRY, SYGVKD. The CDR3 contains 15 residues. The J segment lost 2 bases and the V segment lost 2 bases, leaving 5 bases of the junction unmatched.

V is TRBV28 and J is TRBJ1-2, with 7 bases aligning to TRBD1. The V and J ends lost 5 bases and 5 bases, in that order; junction bases with no gene match: 8. CDR3 size: 14 residues. Germline V gene lookup returns CDR1 MDHEN and CDR2 SYDVKM. The CDR3, as DNA: TGTGCCAGCAGTCCAACCGGGACAGCTTATGGCTACACCTTC. As protein: CASSPTGTAYGYTF.

This rearrangement joins TRBV5-4 to TRBJ2-5, with D tentatively TRBD2 (6 bases). V lost 7 bases, J lost 5 bases, and 18 bases lay in between. The CDR3 is 14 amino acids. Germline values: CDR1 SGHNT, CDR2 YYREEE (reference sequence). The CDR3 here is CASLAGGADETQYF. The DNA of the CDR3 is TGTGCCAGCCTCGCCGGGGGAGCGGATGAGACCCAGTACTTC.

V usage is TRBV13 and J usage is TRBJ2-3; D is uncertain. This CDR3 comprises 15 residues. The V gene lost 2 bases and the J gene lost 3 bases, with 12 bases spanning the gap. Germline CDR1 and CDR2: PRHDT and FYEKMQ (reference sequence). The CDR3 sequence: CASSLILGSTDTQYF. The DNA of the CDR3 is TGTGCCAGCAGCTTAATCCTCGGGTCTACAGATACGCAGTATTTT.

The chain employs TRBV27 and TRBJ1-3, with D maybe TRBD1 (6 bases). Germline V gene sequence: CDR1 MNHEY, CDR2 SMNVEV (reference sequence). There are 15 residues in the CDR3. Trimming removed 3 bases at V and 4 bases at J, with 13 bases between. The CDR3 DNA reads TGTGCCAGCAGTTTGACAGGCCTTGTCGGAAACACCATATATTTT. It codes for CASSLTGLVGNTIYF.

In nucleotides, the CDR3 is TGTGCCAGCAGTTTACAGGGCGTCACTGAAGCTTTCTTT. It encodes CASSLQGVTEAFF. The rearrangement joins TRBV27 to TRBJ1-1; tentative D call: TRBD1 (5 bases). V was trimmed by 2 bases and J by 4 bases, leaving 8 bases between them. Germline assignment: CDR1 MNHEY and CDR2 SMNVEV (reference sequence). The CDR3 runs 13 residues.

The chain combines TRBV27 with TRBJ2-3; D is unresolved. This CDR3 comprises 17 residues. Looked up from germline, CDR1 is MNHEY and CDR2 is SMNVEV (reference sequence). With 2 bases removed from V and 6 bases from J, the gap between germline ends came to 21 bases. The CDR3 nucleotides read TGTGCCAGCAGTTTAGATGGGGAAATCAGATCCTTGGATACGCAGTATTTT. It is translated as CASSLDGEIRSLDTQYF.

The chain has TRBV29-1 and TRBJ2-1; 12 bases map to TRBD2. CDR3 length: 20 amino acids. After removal of 1 base from V and 0 bases from J, the junction contained 13 bases not matched to a gene. Germline CDR1 SQVTM, CDR2 ANQGSEA. The CDR3 region is CSVEGHRGLAGTSSYNEQFF. The CDR3 region has the DNA TGCAGCGTTGAAGGACACAGGGGACTAGCGGGCACCTCCTCCTACAATGAGCAGTTCTTC.

V is TRBV7-6 and J is TRBJ2-2; D not resolved. Germline-derived CDR1 and CDR2 are SGHVS and FNYEAQ. CDR3 size: 12 residues. Trimming pared 3 bases from V and 7 bases from J, leaving 6 bases between. CDR3 residues: CASSLVNGELFF. In DNA form, the CDR3 reads TGTGCCAGCAGCTTGGTCAACGGGGAGCTGTTTTTT.

This clone was picked up one time. V usage is TRBV6-5 and J usage is TRBJ2-5, with TRBD2 matching 7 bases. CDR3 length: 14 residues. Germline CDR1 and CDR2: MNHEY and SVGAGI. The V and J ends lost 4 bases and 2 bases, in that order; junction bases with no gene match: 4. The CDR3 nucleotides are TGTGCCAGCAGTTCACTAGCGCTTCAAGAGACCCAGTACTTC. Translated: CASSSLALQETQYF.

The chain combines TRBV7-8 with TRBJ1-1, with 8 nucleotides matching TRBD1. CDR3 length equals 14 residues. Germline trimming cut 5 bases from V and 6 bases from J; bases unmatched to any gene: 8. Germline CDR1 is SGHVS and CDR2 is FQNEAQ. Here the CDR3 DNA reads TGTGCCAGCAGCCACCGGACAGGGAGCGCTGAAGCTTTCTTT. It translates to CASSHRTGSAEAFF.

The V call is TRBV11-2, the J call TRBJ2-3, with 8 bases aligning to TRBD1. The germline V gene encodes CDR1 SGHAT and CDR2 FQNNGV. V lost 0 bases to trimming and J lost 3 bases; unmatched junction nucleotides: 8. The CDR3 extends over 17 amino acids. The CDR3 here is CASSLDESGGWTDTQYF. DNA of the CDR3: TGTGCCAGCAGCTTAGATGAATCAGGGGGCTGGACAGATACGCAGTATTTT.

The chain is built from TRBV28 and TRBJ2-7; D is perhaps TRBD1 (6 bases). Trimming stripped 5 bases from V and 0 bases from J, with 8 bases between. This CDR3 spans 13 amino acids. Germline V CDR1 and CDR2: MDHEN, SYDVKM. CDR3 protein: CASSGDTSYEQYF. CDR3 sequence (DNA): TGTGCCAGCAGTGGGGACACCTCCTACGAGCAGTACTTC. The full variable domain, rest sourced from reference TRBV28 and TRBJ2-7, is DVKVTQSSRYLVKRTGEKVFLECVQDMDHENMFWYRQDPGLGLRLIYFSYDVKMKEKGDIPEGYSVSREKKERFSLILESASTNQTSMYLCASSGDTSYEQYFGPGTRLTVT.

The chain links TRBV4-1 to TRBJ1-1; D perhaps matches TRBD1 (6 bases). The CDR3 loop spans 16 amino acids. Germline-derived CDR1 and CDR2 are MGHRA and YSYEKL. Trimming removed 4 bases from V and 0 bases from J, with 15 bases in between. The CDR3 region has the DNA TGCGCCAGCAGCCCGACAGGTCATCTTATGAACACTGAAGCTTTCTTT. Protein sequence: CASSPTGHLMNTEAFF.

This clone showed up just once. This CDR3 reads CASSLTGGATNEQFF. The CDR3 nucleotides are TGTGCCAGCAGCTTGACAGGGGGCGCGACCAATGAGCAGTTCTTC. V gene TRBV13 combines with J gene TRBJ2-1; 10 bases line up with TRBD1. The CDR3 is made up of 15 amino acids. Germline V lookup: CDR1 PRHDT, CDR2 FYEKMQ (reference sequence). Trimming at V came to 3 bases and at J to 6 bases, leaving 5 bases not matched to a gene.

The chain joins TRBV7-9 to TRBJ2-7, with TRBD1 as a possible D gene (7 bases). The CDR3 totals 16 residues. The germline V gene encodes CDR1 SEHNR and CDR2 FQNEAQ (reference sequence). V lost 1 base and J 7 bases, leaving 20 bases between the germline ends. CDR3 in DNA: TGTGCCAGCAGCTTAGGACAGGGCTCCCACGCGGGGGAGCAGTACTTC. Protein: CASSLGQGSHAGEQYF.

The chain joins TRBV29-1 to TRBJ2-3; a weak D match, TRBD2 (6 bases). Germline CDR1 SQVTM, CDR2 ANQGSEA. Trimming took 2 bases from V and 5 from J, leaving 11 bases between them. This CDR3 spans 13 amino acids. CDR3 protein: CSVEQSEGDTQYF. In nucleotides, the CDR3 is TGCAGCGTTGAACAGTCGGAGGGAGATACGCAGTATTTT.

As DNA, the CDR3 is TGCGCCAGCAGCTTGGCCGCGACTAGCGGGGGATACGAGCAGTACTTC. Protein: CASSLAATSGGYEQYF. The rearrangement joins TRBV5-1 to TRBJ2-7, with TRBD2 identical over 12 bases. Germline V CDR1 and CDR2: SGHRS, YFSETQ. Trimming took 0 bases from V and 4 from J; bases not matched to a gene: 5. This CDR3 spans 16 amino acids.

The chain couples TRBV7-9 to TRBJ2-7; perhaps D is TRBD1 or TRBD2 (5 bases each). The V end was cut by 5 bases, the J end by 3 bases, with 17 bases between. This CDR3 region has 15 residues. CDR1 is SEHNR and CDR2 is FQNEAQ in the germline V gene (reference sequence). The CDR3 region is CASSASDGGLYEQYF. Here the CDR3 DNA reads TGTGCCAGCAGCGCATCAGATGGGGGTCTCTACGAGCAGTACTTC.

The chain carries TRBV27 and TRBJ1-1; D is possibly TRBD1 (5 bases). The ends were cut back, 2 bases at V and 1 base at J, with 11 bases in the middle. The germline V gene encodes CDR1 MNHEY and CDR2 SMNVEV (reference sequence). The CDR3 length is 15 residues. The CDR3 here is CASSLQGRPNTEAFF. The CDR3 DNA is TGTGCCAGCAGTTTACAGGGTAGGCCGAACACTGAAGCTTTCTTT.